The next 3 T cell receptor beta chains were all read from a single sample in a study of blood T cell repertoires in COVID-19. The method was immunoSEQ multiplex PCR; TCRdb's version includes in-frame clones alone and lacks a portion of them. The data contain 70,000 to 100,000 clones, 89% of them singletons. What was sequenced was peripheral blood. The receptors come from a man over 45 with COVID-19, enrolled during active disease.

The chain links TRBV4-3 to TRBJ1-6; 8 nucleotides match TRBD1. The CDR3 spans 15 residues. V trimming: 4 bases; J trimming: 9 bases; junction bases outside the gene matches: 8. Germline V gives CDR1 LGHNA, CDR2 YSLEER. The CDR3 region is CASSLGQGASSPLHF. The CDR3 DNA reads TGCGCCAGCAGCCTGGGTCAGGGGGCGAGTTCACCCCTCCACTTT.

CDR3 in amino acids: CASNLGQGALQHF. CDR3 nucleotide sequence: TGTGCCAGCAACCTCGGACAGGGGGCTCTCCAGCATTTT. The chain joins TRBV12-3 or TRBV12-4 to TRBJ1-5, with TRBD1 identical over 11 bases. V was clipped by 7 bases and J by 12 bases; unmatched bases: 8. This CDR3 is built from 13 residues.

The rearrangement joins TRBV3-1 (or the pseudogene TRBV3-2) to TRBJ2-7, with TRBD1 identical over 7 bases. V was clipped by 5 bases and J by 3 bases; unmatched bases: 4. CDR3 size: 13 residues. Germline V lookup: CDR1 LGHDT, CDR2 YNNKEL (reference sequence). CDR3 sequence reads: CASSSRQGYEQYF. The CDR3 coding sequence is TGTGCCAGCAGCTCCCGACAGGGCTACGAGCAGTACTTC.